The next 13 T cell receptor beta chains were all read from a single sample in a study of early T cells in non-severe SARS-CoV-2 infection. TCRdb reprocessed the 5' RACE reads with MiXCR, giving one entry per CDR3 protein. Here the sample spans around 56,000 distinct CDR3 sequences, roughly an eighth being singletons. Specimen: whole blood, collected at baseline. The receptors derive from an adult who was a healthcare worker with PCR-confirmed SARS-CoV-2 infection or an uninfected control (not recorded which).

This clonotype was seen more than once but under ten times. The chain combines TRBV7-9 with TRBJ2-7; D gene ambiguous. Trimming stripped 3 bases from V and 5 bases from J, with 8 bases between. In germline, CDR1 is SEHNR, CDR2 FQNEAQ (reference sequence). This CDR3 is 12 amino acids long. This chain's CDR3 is CASSFKGNEQYF. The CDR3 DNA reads TGTGCCAGCAGCTTTAAAGGGAACGAGCAGTACTTC.

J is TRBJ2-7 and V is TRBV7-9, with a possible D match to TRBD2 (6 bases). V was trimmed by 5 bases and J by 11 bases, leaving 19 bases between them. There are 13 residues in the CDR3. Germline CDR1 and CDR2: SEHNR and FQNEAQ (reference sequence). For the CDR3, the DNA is TGTGCCAGCAGCCTCGCGGGACGAGGGGAAAAGTACTTC. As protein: CASSLAGRGEKYF.

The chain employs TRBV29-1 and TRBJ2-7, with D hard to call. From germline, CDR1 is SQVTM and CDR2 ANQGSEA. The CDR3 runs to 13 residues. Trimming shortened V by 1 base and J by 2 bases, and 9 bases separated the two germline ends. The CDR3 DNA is TGCAGCGTTGAAGCCTTGCAAACCTACGAGCAGTACTTC. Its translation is CSVEALQTYEQYF.

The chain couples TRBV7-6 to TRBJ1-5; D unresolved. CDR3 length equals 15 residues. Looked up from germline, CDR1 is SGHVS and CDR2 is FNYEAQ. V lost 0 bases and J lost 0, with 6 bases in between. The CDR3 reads CASSLARGSNQPQHF. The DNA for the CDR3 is TGTGCCAGCAGCTTAGCTCGGGGTAGCAATCAGCCCCAGCATTTT.

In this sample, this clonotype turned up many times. DNA of the CDR3: TGTGCCAGCAGCGTAGGGCCTAGGACGGTTTTCTCTGGGGCCAACGTCCTGACTTTC. Amino acids: CASSVGPRTVFSGANVLTF. The chain is built from TRBV9 and TRBJ2-6, with no clear D. V lost 0 bases and J lost 0, with 16 bases in between. Germline V lookup: CDR1 SGDLS, CDR2 YYNGEE. This CDR3 contains 19 residues.

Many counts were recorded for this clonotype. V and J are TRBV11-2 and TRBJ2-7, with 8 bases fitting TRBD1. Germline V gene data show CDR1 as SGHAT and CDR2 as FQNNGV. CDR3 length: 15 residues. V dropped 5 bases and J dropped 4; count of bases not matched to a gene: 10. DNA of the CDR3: TGTGCCAGCAGCCCTGACAGGGGCCCTTATTACGAGCAGTACTTC. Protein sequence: CASSPDRGPYYEQYF.

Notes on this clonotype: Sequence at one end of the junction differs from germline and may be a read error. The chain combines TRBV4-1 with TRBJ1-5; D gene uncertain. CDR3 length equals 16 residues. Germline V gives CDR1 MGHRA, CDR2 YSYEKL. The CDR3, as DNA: TGCGCCTGCAGCCAAGAAATTACGGCTTTCAACCAGCCCCAGCATTTT. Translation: CACSQEITAFNQPQHF.

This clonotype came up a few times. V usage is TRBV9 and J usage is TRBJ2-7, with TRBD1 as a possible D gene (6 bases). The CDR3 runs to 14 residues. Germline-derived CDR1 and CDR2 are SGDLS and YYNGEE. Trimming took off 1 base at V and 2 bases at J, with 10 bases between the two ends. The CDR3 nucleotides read TGTGCCAGCAGCGTATACCCAGGGGCCTACGAGCAGTACTTC. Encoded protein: CASSVYPGAYEQYF.

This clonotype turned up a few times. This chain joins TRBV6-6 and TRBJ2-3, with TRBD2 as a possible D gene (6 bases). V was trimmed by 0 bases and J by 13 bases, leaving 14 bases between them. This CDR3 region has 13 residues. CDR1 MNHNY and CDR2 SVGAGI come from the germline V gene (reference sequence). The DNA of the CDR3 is TGTGCCAGCAGTTACTCGACGGGGGATGTGGAGTATTTT. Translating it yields CASSYSTGDVEYF.

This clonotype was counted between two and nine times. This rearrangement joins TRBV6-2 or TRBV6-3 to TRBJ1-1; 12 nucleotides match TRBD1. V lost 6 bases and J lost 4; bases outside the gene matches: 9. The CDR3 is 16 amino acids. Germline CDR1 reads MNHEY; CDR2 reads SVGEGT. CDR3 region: CASRTGTGGLGTEAFF. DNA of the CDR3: TGTGCCAGCAGAACCGGGACAGGGGGCTTGGGCACTGAAGCTTTCTTT.

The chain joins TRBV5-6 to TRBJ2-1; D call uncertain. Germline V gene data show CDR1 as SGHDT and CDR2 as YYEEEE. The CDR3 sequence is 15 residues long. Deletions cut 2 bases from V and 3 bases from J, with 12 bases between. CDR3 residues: CASSFVSSRYNEQFF. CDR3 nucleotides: TGTGCCAGCAGCTTCGTGTCGAGTCGCTACAATGAGCAGTTCTTC.

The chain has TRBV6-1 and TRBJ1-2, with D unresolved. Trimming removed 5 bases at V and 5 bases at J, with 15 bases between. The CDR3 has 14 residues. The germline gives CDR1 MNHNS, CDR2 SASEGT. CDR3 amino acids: CASSMTDIKYGYTF. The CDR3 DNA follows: TGTGCCAGCAGTATGACGGATATAAAGTATGGCTACACCTTC.

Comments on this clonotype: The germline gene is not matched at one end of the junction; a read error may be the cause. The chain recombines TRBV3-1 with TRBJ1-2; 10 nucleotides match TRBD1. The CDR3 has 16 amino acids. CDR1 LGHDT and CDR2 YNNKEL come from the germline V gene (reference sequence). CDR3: CASTQETGTGAYGYTF. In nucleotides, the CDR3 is TGTGCCAGCACCCAAGAGACCGGGACAGGGGCCTATGGCTACACCTTC.